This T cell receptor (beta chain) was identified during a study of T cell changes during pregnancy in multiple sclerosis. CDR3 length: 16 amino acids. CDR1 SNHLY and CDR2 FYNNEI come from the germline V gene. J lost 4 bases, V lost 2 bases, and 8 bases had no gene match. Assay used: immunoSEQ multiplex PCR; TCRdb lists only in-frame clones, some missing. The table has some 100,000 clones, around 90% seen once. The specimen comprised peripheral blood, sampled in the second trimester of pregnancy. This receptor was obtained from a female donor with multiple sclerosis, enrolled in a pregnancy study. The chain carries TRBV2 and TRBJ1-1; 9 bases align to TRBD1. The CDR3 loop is CASSELGQGIGTEAFF. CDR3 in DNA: TGTGCCAGCAGTGAATTGGGACAGGGTATTGGCACTGAAGCTTTCTTT.